The 25 T cell receptor beta chains listed next were all sequenced from one sample in a study of blood T cell repertoires in COVID-19. The table came from immunoSEQ multiplex PCR; TCRdb's copy has only in-frame clones and leaves some out. Of 450,000 or so clones listed, about 88% are singletons. Sequencing used peripheral blood. Source of these receptors: a middle-aged woman with COVID-19, enrolled during active disease.

The rearrangement links TRBV9 to TRBJ2-1, with 9 nucleotides matching TRBD1. Looked up from germline, CDR1 is SGDLS and CDR2 is YYNGEE. The CDR3 has 16 residues. Germline trimming cut 0 bases from V and 8 bases from J; bases unmatched to any gene: 9. CDR3 residues: CASSVGDREFLDEQFF. The CDR3 nucleotides are TGTGCCAGCAGCGTAGGGGACAGGGAATTTTTAGATGAGCAGTTCTTC.

This clone was seen more than once but under ten times. The chain employs TRBV24-1 and TRBJ1-1, with D maybe TRBD1 (6 bases). Germline assignment: CDR1 KGHDR and CDR2 SFDVKD. Trimming took off 10 bases at V and 1 base at J, with 12 bases between the two ends. The CDR3 is made up of 13 amino acids. The CDR3: CATAGAGNTEAFF. Written as DNA, the CDR3 is TGTGCCACGGCGGGGGCGGGGAACACTGAAGCTTTCTTT.

A single count supports this clone. The CDR3 sequence: CASSSLAGGPSYEQYF. The CDR3 bases are TGCGCCAGCAGCTCCCTAGCGGGAGGGCCCTCCTACGAGCAGTACTTC. The chain links TRBV5-1 to TRBJ2-7; 12 bases fit TRBD2. From germline, CDR1 is SGHRS and CDR2 YFSETQ. The CDR3 contains 16 residues. V lost 3 bases, J lost 0 bases, and 4 bases stayed unmatched.

The count of this clone is one. The rearrangement links TRBV28 to TRBJ1-2; D not resolved. V gave up 5 bases and J gave up 2 bases, with 6 bases separating them. The CDR3 is made up of 12 amino acids. Germline lookup yields CDR1 MDHEN and CDR2 SYDVKM. The CDR3 region has the DNA TGTGCCAGCAGTGGCCAGAACTATGGCTACACCTTC. Its translation: CASSGQNYGYTF.

The V and J genes are TRBV7-9 and TRBJ2-7; D gene ambiguous. Germline CDR1 reads SEHNR; CDR2 reads FQNEAQ (reference sequence). The CDR3 loop spans 14 amino acids. V was cut by 5 bases and J by 2 bases, with 13 bases left in between. The CDR3 region has the DNA TGTGCCAGCAGCGCGCAGGCTTACGCCTACGAGCAGTACTTC. It codes for CASSAQAYAYEQYF.

V is TRBV12-5 and J is TRBJ2-5, with D unclear. V was pared by 2 bases and J by 3 bases, with 16 bases between. The CDR3 has 16 amino acids. Germline V CDR1 and CDR2: LGHNT, FRNRAP. In DNA, the CDR3 is TGTGCTAGTGGTTTGCCCCGACCGCGGCGTGAAGAGACCCAGTACTTC. It specifies CASGLPRPRREETQYF.

J is TRBJ1-5 and V is TRBV4-3; D possibly corresponds to TRBD1 (6 bases). CDR1 is LGHNA and CDR2 is YSLEER in the germline V gene. Trimming took off 0 bases at V and 3 bases at J, with 12 bases between the two ends. The CDR3 contains 16 residues. CDR3 bases: TGCGCCAGCAGCCAAGACCGAGCAGGGGCCAATCAGCCCCAGCATTTT. Protein sequence: CASSQDRAGANQPQHF.

The chain recombines TRBV6-5 with TRBJ2-7; the D is unclear. Per the germline V gene, CDR1 is MNHEY and CDR2 is SVGAGI. There are 12 residues in the CDR3. Trimming removed 4 bases at V and 13 bases at J, with 17 bases between. The CDR3 sequence: CASSSPPGSLYF. For the CDR3, the DNA is TGTGCCAGCAGTTCCCCCCCAGGTAGTTTATACTTC.

The chain links TRBV6-4 to TRBJ1-2; 9 bases are shared with TRBD1. The germline V gene encodes CDR1 MRHNA and CDR2 SNTAGT. Trimming took 4 bases from V and 8 from J; bases not matched to a gene: 5. The CDR3 loop spans 13 amino acids. This CDR3 is CASSATGGLGYTF. The CDR3 coding sequence is TGTGCCAGCAGTGCCACAGGGGGCCTCGGCTACACCTTC.

The chain is built from TRBV7-2 and TRBJ2-5; D perhaps matches TRBD2 (5 bases). The V and J ends lost 5 bases and 1 base respectively, with 11 bases between them. The CDR3 extends over 14 amino acids. Looked up from germline, CDR1 is SGHTA and CDR2 is FQGNSA. CDR3 bases: TGTGCCAGCAGCGGCCGGGATCCCCAAGAGACCCAGTACTTC. It codes for CASSGRDPQETQYF.

Concerning this clone: Other DNA variants within this sample encode the same CDR3. The rearrangement uses TRBV3-1 (or the pseudogene TRBV3-2) and TRBJ1-5; D is perhaps TRBD1 (6 bases). This CDR3 contains 15 residues. The germline V gene has CDR1 LGHDT and CDR2 YNNKEL (reference sequence). Deletions cut 1 base from V and 0 bases from J, with 7 bases between. This chain's CDR3 is CASSQGTASNQPQHF. CDR3 nucleotides: TGTGCCAGCAGCCAAGGGACAGCTAGCAATCAGCCCCAGCATTTT.

A few counts support this clone. The chain has TRBV6-2 or TRBV6-3 and TRBJ1-5; no firm D call. V was trimmed by 2 bases and J by 4 bases, leaving 6 bases between them. The CDR3 has 13 residues. Germline V gene sequence: CDR1 MNHEY, CDR2 SVGEGT. CDR3 region: CASSYVANQPQHF. The DNA of the CDR3 is TGTGCCAGCAGTTACGTAGCAAATCAGCCCCAGCATTTT.

This clone was picked up a small number of times. The rearrangement joins TRBV28 to TRBJ1-2, with 7 bases fitting TRBD1. The CDR3 spans 14 residues. Per germline, CDR1 MDHEN and CDR2 SYDVKM. The V segment lost 3 bases and the J segment 4 bases; nucleotides outside the gene matches: 5. The CDR3 is CASSFWGQTYGYTF. As DNA, the CDR3 is TGTGCCAGCAGTTTCTGGGGACAGACCTATGGCTACACCTTC.

The chain joins TRBV7-6 to TRBJ2-7; D is possibly TRBD2 (6 bases). Germline loops: CDR1 SGHVS, CDR2 FNYEAQ. Trimming stripped 1 base from V and 2 bases from J, with 12 bases between. The CDR3 has 15 amino acids. This CDR3 is CASSLGSGGTYEQYF. For the CDR3, the DNA is TGTGCCAGCAGCTTAGGGTCCGGGGGAACCTACGAGCAGTACTTC.

V gene TRBV7-9 combines with J gene TRBJ2-1; 9 positions match TRBD1. The ends lost 5 bases at V and 5 bases at J; junction bases unmatched: 4. Per the germline V gene, CDR1 is SEHNR and CDR2 is FQNEAQ (reference sequence). CDR3 length: 14 amino acids. The CDR3 loop reads CASSQGQGNNEQFF. The CDR3, as DNA: TGTGCCAGCAGCCAGGGACAGGGTAACAATGAGCAGTTCTTC.

The J gene is TRBJ2-5, the V gene TRBV18; TRBD2 is a possible D gene (7 bases). The germline V gene has CDR1 KGHSH and CDR2 LQKENI. Trimming took 0 bases from V and 5 from J, leaving 13 bases between them. There are 15 residues in the CDR3. The CDR3 is CASSPPGGLRETQYF. The CDR3 DNA is TGTGCCAGCTCACCACCGGGGGGGCTCCGGGAGACCCAGTACTTC.

The chain is built from TRBV5-1 and TRBJ2-2; possibly TRBD1 or TRBD2 for D (5 bases each). The CDR3 contains 15 residues. Germline CDR1 reads SGHRS; CDR2 reads YFSETQ. With 4 bases removed from V and 4 bases from J, the gap between germline ends came to 14 bases. CDR3 in DNA: TGCGCCAGCAGCGTGGGGGTCGACAGCACCGGGGAGCTGTTTTTT. Amino acid sequence: CASSVGVDSTGELFF.

The chain employs TRBV7-2 and TRBJ2-3; 10 bases fit TRBD2. Germline V gene sequence: CDR1 SGHTA, CDR2 FQGNSA. This CDR3 has 19 amino acids. V lost 5 bases, J lost 5 bases, and 19 bases stayed unmatched. CDR3 sequence: CASSPDGLAGALRGDTQYF. In nucleotides, the CDR3 is TGTGCCAGCAGCCCCGATGGGCTAGCGGGGGCCCTCCGGGGAGATACGCAGTATTTT.

The gene calls are TRBV18 and TRBJ2-5; the D gene is possibly TRBD2 (5 bases). CDR1 KGHSH and CDR2 LQKENI come from the germline V gene. The CDR3 covers 15 residues. The V and J ends lost 0 bases and 3 bases respectively, with 11 bases between them. This CDR3 reads CASSPPLRGEETQYF. The CDR3 nucleotides are TGTGCCAGCTCACCACCGCTTCGGGGAGAAGAGACCCAGTACTTC.

The rearrangement uses TRBV24-1 and TRBJ2-2; D gene ambiguous. The germline V gene encodes CDR1 KGHDR and CDR2 SFDVKD. V dropped 3 bases and J dropped 8 bases, with 9 bases sitting between them. This CDR3 spans 13 amino acids. The CDR3, as DNA: TGTGCCACCAGTGATACAATACCGGGGGAGCTGTTTTTT. Its protein product is CATSDTIPGELFF.

The rearrangement joins TRBV4-3 to TRBJ1-5; 9 nucleotides match TRBD1. The CDR3 is 17 residues long. V was clipped by 1 base and J by 2 bases; unmatched bases: 6. Germline V lookup: CDR1 LGHNA, CDR2 YSLEER. The CDR3 nucleotides are TGCGCCAGCAGCCAAGGGGGGACAGGGCCTGGCAATCAGCCCCAGCATTTT. Amino acids: CASSQGGTGPGNQPQHF.

This clone was seen a single time. This chain links TRBV28 with TRBJ2-2, with TRBD1 as a possible D gene (6 bases). V lost 0 bases and J 5 bases, leaving 13 bases between the germline ends. This CDR3 comprises 16 residues. CDR1 is MDHEN and CDR2 is SYDVKM in the germline V gene. CDR3 in DNA: TGTGCCAGCAGTTTATGGCAGGGGTTAGGTACCGGGGAGCTGTTTTTT. Protein sequence: CASSLWQGLGTGELFF.

The V and J genes are TRBV19 and TRBJ2-1; 7 bases line up with TRBD1. The CDR3 is 15 residues long. Germline V gene data show CDR1 as LNHDA and CDR2 as SQIVND (reference sequence). The V segment lost 11 bases and the J segment 0 bases; nucleotides outside the gene matches: 10. In DNA form, the CDR3 reads TGTGCCTGTGACCGGACAGGCAGCTCCTACAATGAGCAGTTCTTC. Protein product: CACDRTGSSYNEQFF.

The J gene is TRBJ2-7, the V gene TRBV10-2, with 12 bases aligning to TRBD2. The germline V gene encodes CDR1 WSHSY and CDR2 SAAADI. V gave up 6 bases and J gave up 7 bases; unmatched junction bases: 7. CDR3 length: 14 residues. CDR3 nucleotides: TGCGCCAGCAGAGCTAGCGGGGGGGCCGGGGAGCAGTACTTC. This sequence encodes CASRASGGAGEQYF.

The V gene is TRBV6-5, the J gene TRBJ1-2, with D unresolved. The V gene lost 0 bases and the J gene lost 7 bases, with 15 bases spanning the gap. The germline V gene encodes CDR1 MNHEY and CDR2 SVGAGI. The CDR3 totals 15 residues. The CDR3 sequence: CASSYSDLGGAGYTF. CDR3 bases: TGTGCCAGCAGTTACTCGGACTTAGGAGGCGCTGGCTACACCTTC.